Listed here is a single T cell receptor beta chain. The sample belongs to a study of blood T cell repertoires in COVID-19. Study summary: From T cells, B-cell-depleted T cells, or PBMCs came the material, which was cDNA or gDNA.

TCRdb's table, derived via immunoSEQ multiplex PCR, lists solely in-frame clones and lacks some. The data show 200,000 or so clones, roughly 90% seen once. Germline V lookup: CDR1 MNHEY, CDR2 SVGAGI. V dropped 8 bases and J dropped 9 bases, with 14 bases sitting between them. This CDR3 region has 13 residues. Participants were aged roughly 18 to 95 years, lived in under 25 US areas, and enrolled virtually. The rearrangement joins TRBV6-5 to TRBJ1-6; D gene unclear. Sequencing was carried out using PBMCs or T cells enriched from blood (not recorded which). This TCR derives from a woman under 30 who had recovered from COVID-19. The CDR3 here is CASGSLAGSPLHF. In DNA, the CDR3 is TGTGCCAGCGGCTCCCTCGCGGGTTCACCCCTCCACTTT.